These T cell receptor beta chains were read from a single sample in a study of shared clonotypes between healthy human individuals. Using immunoSEQ multiplex PCR, the repertoire was profiled, and TCRdb retains in-frame clones only, with some absent. The top ten clones hold around 0.15% of a sample with roughly 2.5 million clones, about 92% of them seen once. Material: naive CD4+ T cells sorted from blood. Receptors were obtained from a man younger than 35 in good health. The CDR3 runs from the conserved cysteine through the conserved F or W. The D gene is left open where the match is weak. Rows may omit the clone size; those that give it use once, few, many or a size class.

>-|TRBJ1-6|-|TRBV4-2
TGTGCCAGCAGCCAAGAACGGGGGGCCCAAAATTCACCCCTCCACTTT
CASSQERGAQNSPLHF
>-|TRBJ1-4|-|TRBV30
TGTGCCTGCCTCCGTAGGGTGTGGGAAAAACTGTTTTTT
CACLRRVWEKLFF
>-|TRBJ2-7|-|TRBV2
TGTGCCAGCAGCAAGGAGGCCCACTACGAGCAGTACTTC
CASSKEAHYEQYF
>-|TRBJ2-2|few|TRBV9
TGTGCCAGCAGCGTAGAGTCCGCGGGGACGAACACCGGGGAGCTGTTTTTT
CASSVESAGTNTGELFF
>TRBD1|TRBJ1-4|-|TRBV5-5
TGTGCCAGCAGCTTGACAGGGGAAAATGAAAAACTGTTTTTT
CASSLTGENEKLFF
>-|TRBJ1-1|-|TRBV11-2
TGTGCCAGCAGCTTAGTTAGAGGGTTCCTCACTGAAGCTTTCTTT
CASSLVRGFLTEAFF
>-|TRBJ2-3|-|TRBV30
TGTGCCTGGAGACCCACGGGCGCCACAGATACGCAGTATTTT
CAWRPTGATDTQYF
>-|TRBJ1-4|-|TRBV6-5
TGTGCCAGCAGTACGAGGACGAATGAAAAACTGTTTTTT
CASSTRTNEKLFF
>TRBD1|TRBJ1-6|once|TRBV5-1
TGCGCCAGCAGCTTAGGACAGGGATGGGATTCACCCCTCCACTTT
CASSLGQGWDSPLHF
>-|TRBJ1-2|-|TRBV29-1
TGCAGCGTTGGAGAGCGAGCAGGGGAGTATGGCTACACCTTC
CSVGERAGEYGYTF
>TRBD1|TRBJ1-4|-|TRBV4-1
TGCGCCAGCAGCCAAGGGAGGGCAGGGGGCCTTCTTAATGAAAAACTGTTTTTT
CASSQGRAGGLLNEKLFF
>-|TRBJ1-2|-|TRBV25-1
TGTGCCAGCAGTGAACCAGGAGCTAACTATGGCTACACCTTC
CASSEPGANYGYTF
>-|TRBJ1-5|-|TRBV18
TGTGCCAGCTCACTACAGGGTAATCAGCCCCAGCATTTT
CASSLQGNQPQHF
>-|TRBJ2-7|-|TRBV18
TGTGCCAGCTCACCACTCGGGAAACCGGCCAACGAGCAGTACTTC
CASSPLGKPANEQYF
>TRBD1|TRBJ2-1|-|TRBV18
TGTGCCAGCTCACCACCGTCCTCCAGGGGGCCCTACAATGAGCAGTTCTTC
CASSPPSSRGPYNEQFF
>-|TRBJ1-4|-|TRBV7-9
TGTGCCAGCAGCTTCCTCTCAGGATCAACTAATGAAAAACTGTTTTTT
CASSFLSGSTNEKLFF
>-|TRBJ1-2|once|TRBV5-1
TGCGCCAGCAGCCCGCCGACCGAAACCCAGGGGAGCTACACCTTC
CASSPPTETQGSYTF
>-|TRBJ1-2|-|TRBV6-5
TGTGCCAGCAGCCAGCCAGGGACTTACGGCTACACCTTC
CASSQPGTYGYTF
>-|TRBJ1-1|-|TRBV28
TGTGCCAGCAGTTTATGGGATCAAAAGAACACTGAAGCTTTCTTT
CASSLWDQKNTEAFF
>-|TRBJ1-1|-|TRBV30
TGTGCCTGGAGTGTACGCCGGGGGGCGGGAACTGAAGCTTTCTTT
CAWSVRRGAGTEAFF
>TRBD2|TRBJ2-2|-|TRBV30
TGTGCCTGGTTACCCCGACTAGCATCAGGGGAGCTGTTTTTT
CAWLPRLASGELFF
>-|TRBJ1-5|few|TRBV5-1
TGCGCCAGCAGCTTGGAAGGGGGAACCGACGACCAGCCCCAGCATTTT
CASSLEGGTDDQPQHF
>TRBD1|TRBJ2-7|-|TRBV25-1
TGTGCCAGCAGTGAACCCCTTCGACAGGGTGAGAACTACGAGCAGTACTTC
CASSEPLRQGENYEQYF
>-|TRBJ2-2|-|TRBV7-2
TGTGCCAGCAGCTTAATAACGGAGACCGGGGAGCTGTTTTTT
CASSLITETGELFF
>-|TRBJ2-2|-|TRBV11-2
TGTGCCAGCAGCTTTCTAGGACCGAACACCGGGGAGCTGTTTTTT
CASSFLGPNTGELFF
>-|TRBJ1-1|few|TRBV7-9
TGTGCCAGCAGCTTATTTGTTGGAGAAGCTTTCTTT
CASSLFVGEAFF
>TRBD2|TRBJ2-2|-|TRBV5-1
TGCGCCAGCAGCTTGGCGACACTAGCGGGAGGGCCAAACACCGGGGAGCTGTTTTTT
CASSLATLAGGPNTGELFF
>-|TRBJ2-5|-|TRBV2
TGTGCCAGCAGTGTTCGGGACCAAGAGACCCAGTACTTC
CASSVRDQETQYF
>-|TRBJ1-6|-|TRBV11-2
TGTGCCAGCAGCTTAGATCTGGTTCGGGAATCAGGAGGTAATTCACCCCTCCACTTT
CASSLDLVRESGGNSPLHF
>TRBD1|TRBJ1-5|-|TRBV25-1
TGTGCCAGCAGTGCCCGGGACAGTGGGCAGCCCCAGCATTTT
CASSARDSGQPQHF